This record concerns one TCR beta chain sequence. The antigen remains undetermined. Germline values: CDR1 WSHSY, CDR2 SAAADI. Trimming pared 2 bases from V and 6 bases from J, leaving 12 bases between. CDR3 length: 14 residues. This sample is drawn from a study of OX40 agonist ivuxolimab in advanced cancers. Study information: Ivuxolimab, an agonistic anti-OX40 (CD134) antibody, was given to patients. The group had a mean age of around 60 years, ranged from about 23 to 79, and was just under 85% male.

Findings and limits, study-wide: Patients with a partial response at 0.1-3.0 mg/kg had among the lowest clonal expansion.

The method was immunoSEQ multiplex PCR; TCRdb's version includes in-frame clones alone and lacks a portion of them. The sample has about 40,000 clones; around 89% are singletons. The genes are TRBV10-2 and TRBJ2-3; a possible D gene is TRBD2 (5 bases). The sequencing used CD4+ or CD8+ T cells sorted from blood, collected in a trial of the OX40 agonist ivuxolimab. The receptor was derived from an adult with an advanced solid tumor such as melanoma, head and neck, liver or kidney cancer. CDR3 amino acids: CASSEVARGDTQYF. In DNA form, the CDR3 reads TGCGCCAGCAGTGAGGTAGCCCGAGGGGATACGCAGTATTTT.